Sequencing of this T cell receptor (beta chain) was carried out in a study of T-cell reconstitution after alpha-beta-depleted transplantation in children (TCRdb year 2016). About the full investigation: T-cell immune reconstitution after TCRalphabeta/CD19-depleted allogeneic hematopoietic cell transplantation in children was quantitatively tracked in the study by means of TCR repertoire profiling. General findings and caveats noted by the study authors: In some patients, the high TCRbeta diversity seen at day 60 was put down to recipient T cells and intrathymic progenitors that had survived conditioning. Hyperexpanded clone frequencies declined over subsequent months; after one year, T-cell counts and TCRbeta diversity were mostly attributed to newly produced T cells. The apparently early alphabetaT-cell count recovery about two months after transplant was reportedly dependent on only several hundred rapidly expanded clones derived from non-depleted graft cells.

The method behind the library was PCR. The listed sequencing device is Illumina HiSeq 2500. TCR library preparation used molecular barcoding, with unique molecular identifiers applied to normalize quantification of the TCRbeta repertoire. The public reads were run again by TCRdb, first through fastp at Q25 and then through MiXCR, and only productive beta chains were kept. Entries are consolidated by CDR3 protein sequence, retaining the most common genes and DNA. This sample has hundreds of thousands of distinct CDR3 sequences in its table, and approximately 15% of those were observed once. The ten largest clonotypes hold about 5% of the sample. This clonotype has more than one count but fewer than ten. The target of this receptor is not known. It has no much larger one-base neighbor in the sample; base qualities were not kept. This sample's treatment or condition label indicates: allogeneic hematopoietic cell transplantation with graft depleted of TCRalphabeta T cells and CD19 B cells. TCRalphabeta/CD19-depleted allogeneic hematopoietic cell grafts were given to the transplant recipients, all of whom were children.

The source is a male patient younger than 18 who had a stem cell transplant for acute lymphoblastic leukemia, so the T cells may come from the graft donor. The sequencing here drew on PBMCs, mostly from graft donor cells, taken 360 days after TCRalphabeta/CD19-depleted stem cell transplant.

The CDR3 protein is CASSNGWVLAKNIQYF. The sequenced DNA is TGTGCCAGCAGCAACGGGTGGGTTTTGGCCAAAAACATTCAGTACTTC. The sequence is built from TRBV21-1 and TRBJ2-4; the table's D call, TRBD2, has no DNA check behind it. TRBV21-1 is a recognized pseudogene. Counted from cysteine to phenylalanine, this CDR3 has 16 amino acids. Only the CDR3 part of the read is kept: 48 bases, read in frame from the first base.